One sample yielded the 20 T cell receptor beta chains listed below, sequenced in a study of blood T cell repertoires in COVID-19 (dated by TCRdb to about 2020). Library method: the immunoSEQ multiplex PCR assay. In its TCRdb copy, this immuneACCESS table keeps in-frame sequences only and misses some clones. Where compared with another copy, unresolved V genes explain less than half of these, and the others have no known cause. This sample comprises hundreds of thousands of clones, roughly 89% of them detected only once. In total, the top ten clones hold roughly 4% of the sample. Input material: peripheral blood. These receptors were collected from a woman aged 30 to 39 with acute or convalescent COVID-19.

CDR3 region: CASSPGYGGPAGANVLTF. CDR3 DNA sequence: TGTGCCAGCTCACCTGGATATGGAGGTCCGGCTGGGGCCAACGTCCTGACTTTC. The genes are TRBV18 and TRBJ2-6; a weak D match, TRBD2 (5 bases). Germline CDR1 is KGHSH and CDR2 is LQKENI. The CDR3 is 18 amino acids. With 3 bases removed from V and 2 bases from J, the gap between germline ends came to 17 bases.

This clone was seen only a few times. The chain carries TRBV15 and TRBJ2-7; 9 bases are shared with TRBD2. Trimming took 8 bases from V and 7 from J; bases not matched to a gene: 9. The CDR3 totals 13 residues. Germline-derived CDR1 and CDR2 are LNHNV and YYDKDF (reference sequence). For the CDR3, the DNA is TGTGCCACCGTACGCGGGGGGGCGAGGGAGCAGTACTTC. Protein: CATVRGGAREQYF.

This clone is a singleton in its sample. V is TRBV2 and J is TRBJ2-7; D is ambiguous. V was trimmed by 3 bases and J by 6 bases, leaving 12 bases between them. CDR3 length: 13 residues. Germline lookup yields CDR1 SNHLY and CDR2 FYNNEI. The chain's CDR3 is CASSELVWVEQYF. CDR3 nucleotide sequence: TGTGCCAGCAGTGAGCTAGTTTGGGTCGAGCAGTACTTC.

The chain couples TRBV23-1 to TRBJ2-7; D possibly corresponds to TRBD1 (5 bases). TRBV23-1 belongs to the ORF category, with a function that is uncertain. This CDR3 has 15 amino acids. V was pared by 2 bases and J by 2 bases, with 13 bases between. The CDR3 reads CASSQNHTGTYEQYF. The CDR3 DNA sequence: TGCGCCAGCAGTCAAAACCACACAGGCACCTACGAGCAGTACTTC.

The chain couples TRBV2 to TRBJ1-2; weak D call: TRBD1 (6 bases). Germline CDR1 is SNHLY and CDR2 is FYNNEI. CDR3 size: 16 residues. Between the trimmed V and J ends, which lost 0 bases and 5 bases, there was a span of 16 bases. The CDR3 region is CASSEADSRAQYGYTF. CDR3 DNA: TGTGCCAGCAGTGAAGCGGACAGCCGGGCACAATATGGCTACACCTTC.

DNA of the CDR3: TGTGCCAGCAGCCAAGATAAGGGAGGGGTCGAGGAGACCCAGTACTTC. It encodes CASSQDKGGVEETQYF. This chain connects TRBV3-1 (or the pseudogene TRBV3-2) to TRBJ2-5; 7 bases match TRBD2. The CDR3 has 16 residues. With 0 bases clipped from V and 5 bases from J, the junction kept 9 bases outside the gene matches. Germline CDR1 and CDR2: LGHDT and YNNKEL (reference sequence).

This chain uses TRBV6-5 with TRBJ1-2; perhaps TRBD1 as D (5 bases). This CDR3 region has 15 residues. Germline V gene lookup returns CDR1 MNHEY and CDR2 SVGAGI. V lost 3 bases to trimming and J lost 4 bases, with 15 bases between them. As DNA, the CDR3 is TGTGCCAGCAGTTATGAGGCAGGGCAGGTCTATGGCTACACCTTC. The encoded protein is CASSYEAGQVYGYTF.

The chain is built from TRBV30 and TRBJ1-1; D perhaps matches TRBD1 (5 bases). This CDR3 spans 15 amino acids. V gave up 3 bases and J gave up 3 bases, with 17 bases separating them. The germline gives CDR1 GTSNPN, CDR2 SVGIG (reference sequence). The CDR3 region has the DNA TGTGCCTGGAGCGAATCCTGGGGCACATACACTGAAGCTTTCTTT. Protein sequence: CAWSESWGTYTEAFF.

The J gene is TRBJ2-2, the V gene TRBV5-6, with D possibly being TRBD1 (5 bases). The germline gives CDR1 SGHDT, CDR2 YYEEEE. This CDR3 comprises 14 residues. The V end was cut by 3 bases, the J end by 4 bases, with 10 bases between. This chain's CDR3 is CASSYPGPTGELFF. As DNA, the CDR3 is TGTGCCAGCAGCTATCCAGGGCCCACCGGGGAGCTGTTTTTT. Looking up the rest from reference TRBV5-6 and TRBJ2-2 gives the full variable domain: DAGVTQSPTHLIKTRGQQVTLRCSPKSGHDTVSWYQQALGQGPQFIFQYYEEEERQRGNFPDRFSGHQFPNYSSELNVNALLLGDSALYLCASSYPGPTGELFFGEGSRLTVL.

The CDR3: CSASTGGPSETQYF. CDR3 nucleotide sequence: TGCAGTGCTAGTACGGGGGGGCCGTCGGAGACCCAGTACTTC. This chain uses TRBV20-1 with TRBJ2-5, with 8 bases matching TRBD2. Germline CDR1 is DFQATT and CDR2 is SNEGSKA (reference sequence). This CDR3 has 14 amino acids. With V trimmed by 3 bases and J by 5 bases, 8 bases remained unmatched.

The genes are TRBV30 and TRBJ2-7; maybe TRBD1 (5 bases). V was cut by 0 bases and J by 0 bases, with 12 bases left in between. CDR1 and CDR2 from the germline V gene are GTSNPN and SVGIG (reference sequence). The CDR3 runs 15 residues. Written as DNA, the CDR3 is TGTGCCTGGAGTGTAGTAACAGACAGCTCCTACGAGCAGTACTTC. Translated: CAWSVVTDSSYEQYF.

The chain links TRBV2 to TRBJ2-7; a possible D gene is TRBD1 (6 bases). The CDR3 is made up of 15 amino acids. V gave up 3 bases and J gave up 7 bases, with 19 bases separating them. CDR1 is SNHLY and CDR2 is FYNNEI in the germline V gene. CDR3 DNA sequence: TGTGCCAGCAGTGAGCAGGGGCAGGACTTGGGGGAGCAGTACTTC. Its protein is CASSEQGQDLGEQYF.

This clone was picked up a small number of times. The chain recombines TRBV10-3 with TRBJ2-2, with 9 nucleotides matching TRBD1. V shed 3 bases and J 7 bases; nucleotides not matched to a gene: 6. This CDR3 has 15 amino acids. CDR1 ENHRY and CDR2 SYGVKD come from the germline V gene. CDR3 nucleotides: TGTGCCATCAGTGACCGGGACAGGGTAAACGGGGAGCTGTTTTTT. This encodes CAISDRDRVNGELFF.

The V and J genes are TRBV18 and TRBJ2-2; possible D gene TRBD1, 5 bases. Germline V gene sequence: CDR1 KGHSH, CDR2 LQKENI. Deletions cut 5 bases from V and 1 base from J, with 17 bases between. The CDR3 has 17 residues. CDR3 nucleotides: TGTGCCAGCTCAAGGGGCTCGGACACCTTGAACACCGGGGAGCTGTTTTTT. This codes for CASSRGSDTLNTGELFF.

This clone has a single count. This chain's CDR3 is CASRPQPSVDTQYF. The CDR3 DNA is TGTGCCAGCCGGCCCCAGCCTAGCGTTGATACGCAGTATTTT. The chain recombines TRBV2 with TRBJ2-3, with D perhaps TRBD2 (6 bases). This CDR3 is 14 amino acids long. The V end lost 8 bases, the J end lost 6 bases, and 18 bases lay between the germline ends. Germline CDR1 reads SNHLY; CDR2 reads FYNNEI.

The chain couples TRBV9 to TRBJ1-2; D gene unclear. Germline lookup yields CDR1 SGDLS and CDR2 YYNGEE. V lost 0 bases, J lost 4 bases, and 10 bases lay in between. The CDR3 has 14 amino acids. The DNA for the CDR3 is TGTGCCAGCAGCGTAGTGTGTTTACTCTATGGCTACACCTTC. Translating it yields CASSVVCLLYGYTF.

Note on this clone: The sample holds other DNA sequences that translate to the same CDR3. This chain links TRBV7-9 with TRBJ2-7; 7 bases map to TRBD1. CDR1 SEHNR and CDR2 FQNEAQ come from the germline V gene (reference sequence). V trimming: 5 bases; J trimming: 3 bases; junction bases outside the gene matches: 4. This CDR3 spans 13 amino acids. The CDR3 DNA reads TGTGCCAGCAGCCCCGGGACAGTCTACGAGCAGTACTTC. The encoded protein is CASSPGTVYEQYF.

The rearrangement joins TRBV6-5 to TRBJ2-2, with 10 bases aligning to TRBD2. Trimming took 5 bases from V and 7 from J; bases not matched to a gene: 4. Per the germline V gene, CDR1 is MNHEY and CDR2 is SVGAGI. The CDR3 contains 14 residues. The CDR3 protein is CASSKGLAIGELFF. The CDR3 bases are TGTGCCAGCAGTAAGGGACTAGCGATCGGGGAGCTGTTTTTT.

The chain combines TRBV10-2 with TRBJ1-1; D gene unclear. Germline V gives CDR1 WSHSY, CDR2 SAAADI. Trimming took off 8 bases at V and 8 bases at J, with 9 bases between the two ends. The CDR3 loop spans 10 amino acids. In DNA, the CDR3 is TGCGCCAGCCTAGGAGTGGAAGCTTTCTTT. As protein: CASLGVEAFF.

This clone was detected only once. This sample includes further DNA sequences coding for the same CDR3. V gene TRBV30 combines with J gene TRBJ1-2; possible D gene TRBD1, 6 bases. CDR3 size: 11 residues. The V end lost 4 bases, the J end lost 7 bases, and 10 bases lay between the germline ends. Per the germline V gene, CDR1 is GTSNPN and CDR2 is SVGIG (reference sequence). The CDR3 DNA reads as TGTGCCTGGAAACAGGGTCGTGGCTACACCTTC. Protein: CAWKQGRGYTF.